This T cell receptor beta chain was recorded in a study of cytomegalovirus exposure and HLA in healthy donors. Study results and caveats: Overall, roughly 150 TCR beta chains were annotated as cytomegalovirus-associated.

Remarks on this clone: The antigen is unknown.

This CDR3 region has 17 residues. Germline CDR1 is PRHDT and CDR2 is FYEKMQ (reference sequence). J gave up 7 bases and V 3 bases, and 17 bases lay outside the gene matches. This PCR relied on a set of 60 Vbeta primers and 13 Jbeta primers. Original data processing: Roughly 11 million shared chains were among approximately 80 million unique TCR beta chains counted in a later analysis. Measured with immunoSEQ multiplex PCR; TCRdb has only the in-frame clones, and not every one. V and J calls plus clone size are reproduced from that table; the DNA served to infer D and trimming. The table shows approximately 210,000 clones, with roughly 79% occurring only once. Those who donated were healthy bone marrow donors.

The chain recombines TRBV13 with TRBJ2-7; 8 positions agree with TRBD2. The receptor was isolated from a male donor in good health and CMV-seronegative. What was sequenced was PBMCs. The CDR3 region has the DNA TGTGCCAGCAGCTTCCTCCTAATGCGACTCCGGGGGGGGGAGCAGTACTTC. This translates into CASSFLLMRLRGGEQYF.